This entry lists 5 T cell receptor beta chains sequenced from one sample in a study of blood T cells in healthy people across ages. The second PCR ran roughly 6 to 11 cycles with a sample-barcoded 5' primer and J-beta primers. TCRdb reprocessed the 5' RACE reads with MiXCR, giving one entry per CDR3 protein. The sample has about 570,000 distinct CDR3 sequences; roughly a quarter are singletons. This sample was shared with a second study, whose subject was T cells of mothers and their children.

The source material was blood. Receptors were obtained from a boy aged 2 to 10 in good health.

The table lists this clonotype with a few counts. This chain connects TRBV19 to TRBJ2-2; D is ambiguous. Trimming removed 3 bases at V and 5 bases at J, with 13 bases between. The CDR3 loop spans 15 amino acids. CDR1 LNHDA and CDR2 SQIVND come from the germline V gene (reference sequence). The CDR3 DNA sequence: TGTGCCAGTAGTATCCCCCGGAGCGAAACCGGGGAGCTGTTTTTT. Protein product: CASSIPRSETGELFF. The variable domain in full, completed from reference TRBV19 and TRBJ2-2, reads DGGITQSPKYLFRKEGQNVTLSCEQNLNHDAMYWYRQDPGQGLRLIYYSQIVNDFQKGDIAEGYSVSREKKESFPLTVTSAQKNPTAFYLCASSIPRSETGELFFGEGSRLTVL.

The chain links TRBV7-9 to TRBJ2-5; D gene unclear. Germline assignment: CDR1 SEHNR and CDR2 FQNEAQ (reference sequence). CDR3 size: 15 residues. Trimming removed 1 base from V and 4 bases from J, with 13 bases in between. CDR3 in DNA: TGTGCCAGCAGCTTAGGACCGACGTACCGAGAGACCCAGTACTTC. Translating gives CASSLGPTYRETQYF.

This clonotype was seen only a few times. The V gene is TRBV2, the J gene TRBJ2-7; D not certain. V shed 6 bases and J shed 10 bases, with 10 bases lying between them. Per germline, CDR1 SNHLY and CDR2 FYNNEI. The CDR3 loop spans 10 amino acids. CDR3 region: CASSDGPQYF. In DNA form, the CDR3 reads TGTGCCAGCAGCGACGGTCCCCAGTACTTC.

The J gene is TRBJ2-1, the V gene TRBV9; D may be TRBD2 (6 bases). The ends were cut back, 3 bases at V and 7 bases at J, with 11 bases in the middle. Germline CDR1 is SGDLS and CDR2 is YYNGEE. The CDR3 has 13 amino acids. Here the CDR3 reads CASSDGGENEQFF. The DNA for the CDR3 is TGTGCCAGCAGCGACGGAGGGGAAAATGAGCAGTTCTTC. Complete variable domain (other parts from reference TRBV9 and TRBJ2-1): DSGVTQTPKHLITATGQRVTLRCSPRSGDLSVYWYQQSLDQGLQFLIQYYNGEERAKGNILERFSAQQFPDLHSELNLSSLELGDSALYFCASSDGGENEQFFGPGTRLTVL.

The CDR3 DNA sequence: TGTGCCAGCAGCCGGGACTACTATCCCTATTTT. This encodes CASSRDYYPYF. The chain is built from TRBV7-9 and TRBJ2-3, with TRBD2 matching 7 bases. The CDR3 covers 11 residues. J was trimmed by 15 bases and V by 5 bases; bases with no gene match: 8. Germline CDR1 reads SEHNR; CDR2 reads FQNEAQ (reference sequence).